These 19 T cell receptor beta chains were all obtained from the same sample, sequenced in a study of Tregs in tolerant kidney transplant recipients. The method was immunoSEQ multiplex PCR; TCRdb's version includes in-frame clones alone and lacks a portion of them. The sample lists 70,000 to 95,000 clones; 91% were seen once. The sequencing here drew on Tregs from blood, taken before the transplant. Receptor source: a human donor who received a combined kidney and bone marrow transplant.

V and J are TRBV19 and TRBJ1-5; D remains unclear. With 2 bases removed from V and 0 bases from J, the gap between germline ends came to 8 bases. Germline lookup yields CDR1 LNHDA and CDR2 SQIVND (reference sequence). CDR3 length: 15 amino acids. The CDR3 loop is CASSIRPYSNQPQHF. The DNA for the CDR3 is TGTGCCAGTAGTATACGGCCCTATAGCAATCAGCCCCAGCATTTT.

This chain connects TRBV18 to TRBJ1-1, with a tentative D call TRBD1 (6 bases). Between the trimmed V and J ends, which lost 4 bases and 0 bases, there was a span of 15 bases. CDR1 is KGHSH and CDR2 is LQKENI in the germline V gene. There are 16 residues in the CDR3. CDR3: CASSLRDTRLNTEAFF. The CDR3 nucleotides are TGTGCCAGCTCACTCCGGGACACTCGGCTGAACACTGAAGCTTTCTTT.

The chain joins TRBV28 to TRBJ2-5; 9 bases fit TRBD2. Germline V lookup: CDR1 MDHEN, CDR2 SYDVKM. This CDR3 has 15 residues. V lost 6 bases to trimming and J lost 5 bases; unmatched junction nucleotides: 10. The chain's CDR3 is CASSQGGRGVETQYF. For the CDR3, the DNA is TGTGCCAGCAGCCAGGGCGGGAGGGGTGTGGAGACCCAGTACTTC.

The chain employs TRBV4-3 and TRBJ2-1; D possibly corresponds to TRBD1 (7 bases). V lost 0 bases to trimming and J lost 7 bases, with 16 bases between them. Germline V lookup: CDR1 LGHNA, CDR2 YSLEER. This CDR3 contains 16 residues. This CDR3 reads CASSQDLTAGGNEQFF. The CDR3 coding sequence is TGCGCCAGCAGCCAAGATCTAACGGCAGGGGGGAATGAGCAGTTCTTC.

The genes are TRBV29-1 and TRBJ2-3, with D perhaps being TRBD1 or TRBD2 (5 bases each). Germline V gives CDR1 SQVTM, CDR2 ANQGSEA. V was pared by 1 base and J by 5 bases, with 7 bases between. The CDR3 has 12 amino acids. CDR3 sequence reads: CSVEAGLDTQYF. CDR3 nucleotide sequence: TGCAGCGTTGAAGCGGGGCTAGATACGCAGTATTTT.

V gene TRBV5-1 combines with J gene TRBJ1-3; D uncertain. Trimming removed 0 bases from V and 6 bases from J, with 31 bases in between. Germline V gene data show CDR1 as SGHRS and CDR2 as YFSETQ. The CDR3 has 21 residues. CDR3 amino acids: CASSLAAGVQSKKRFQNTIYF. As DNA, the CDR3 is TGCGCCAGCAGCTTGGCGGCGGGAGTACAATCTAAAAAGAGGTTTCAAAACACCATATATTTT.

This sequence joins TRBV9 and TRBJ2-5; D possibly matches TRBD1 or TRBD2 (5 bases each). There are 16 residues in the CDR3. CDR1 is SGDLS, CDR2 YYNGEE, per germline. V was cut by 3 bases and J by 7 bases, with 22 bases left in between. The CDR3 sequence: CASSAPGPTGVGTQYF. In DNA form, the CDR3 reads TGTGCCAGCAGCGCTCCGGGACCCACGGGCGTGGGGACCCAGTACTTC.

V usage is TRBV9 and J usage is TRBJ2-1, with 10 nucleotides matching TRBD1. Germline trimming cut 4 bases from V and 7 bases from J; bases unmatched to any gene: 5. CDR1 and CDR2 (germline): SGDLS, YYNGEE. This CDR3 comprises 14 residues. The CDR3 reads CASSFQDRGNEQFF. The CDR3 DNA sequence: TGTGCCAGCAGCTTCCAGGACAGGGGGAATGAGCAGTTCTTC.

The CDR3 DNA sequence: TGCGCCAGCAGCTTGGCCTTCACAGATACGCAGTATTTT. It encodes CASSLAFTDTQYF. This chain joins TRBV5-1 and TRBJ2-3; D is undetermined. The V and J ends lost 0 bases and 2 bases respectively, with 4 bases between them. The CDR3 contains 13 residues. The germline CDR1 and CDR2 sequences are SGHRS and YFSETQ.

This rearrangement joins TRBV6-5 to TRBJ2-5; D might be TRBD1 (7 bases). The assigned J gene may be wrong: the sequence end matches TRBJ2-7 better. Germline-derived CDR1 and CDR2 are MNHEY and SVGAGI. The CDR3 is 14 residues long. For the CDR3, the DNA is TGTGCCAGCAGTTACGGCAGGGGGAGGAACGAGCAGTACTTC. Protein product: CASSYGRGRNEQYF.

The J gene is TRBJ2-5, the V gene TRBV5-4, with D hard to call. Trimming removed 5 bases at V and 2 bases at J, with 13 bases between. The CDR3 sequence is 14 residues long. The V gene's germline CDR1 is SGHNT and CDR2 YYREEE (reference sequence). The CDR3 sequence: CASSYPDGQETQYF. The CDR3 DNA follows: TGTGCCAGCAGTTACCCGGACGGACAAGAGACCCAGTACTTC.

The rearrangement links TRBV6-5 to TRBJ2-1, with a tentative D call TRBD2 (6 bases). Trimming pared 0 bases from V and 4 bases from J, leaving 13 bases between. The CDR3 runs to 16 residues. The germline V gene encodes CDR1 MNHEY and CDR2 SVGAGI. CDR3: CASSYSSLAAYNEQFF. The CDR3 DNA is TGTGCCAGCAGTTACTCATCTTTAGCGGCATACAATGAGCAGTTCTTC.

The chain employs TRBV6-6 and TRBJ1-2; 12 bases line up with TRBD1. This CDR3 spans 14 amino acids. Germline assignment: CDR1 MNHNY and CDR2 SVGAGI (reference sequence). Trimming took 6 bases from V and 3 from J; bases not matched to a gene: 2. CDR3 sequence: CASRGQGADYGYTF. The CDR3 nucleotides read TGTGCCAGCAGGGGACAGGGGGCAGACTATGGCTACACCTTC.

V gene TRBV6-1 combines with J gene TRBJ2-3; 11 bases fit TRBD1. Germline trimming cut 4 bases from V and 4 bases from J; bases unmatched to any gene: 10. Germline V lookup: CDR1 MNHNS, CDR2 SASEGT. This CDR3 contains 17 residues. CDR3 in DNA: TGTGCCAGCAGTGCCGTGGGCGGGACAGGGGGTTCAGATACGCAGTATTTT. Its translation is CASSAVGGTGGSDTQYF.

This rearrangement joins TRBV19 to TRBJ1-5; 8 bases line up with TRBD1. Germline V gives CDR1 LNHDA, CDR2 SQIVND (reference sequence). The CDR3 extends over 14 amino acids. V shed 4 bases and J 2 bases; nucleotides not matched to a gene: 1. This CDR3 reads CASSTDRGNQPQHF. Written as DNA, the CDR3 is TGTGCCAGTAGTACGGACAGGGGCAATCAGCCCCAGCATTTT.

This clone was observed a single time. The rearrangement uses TRBV19 and TRBJ1-1; D may be TRBD1 (6 bases). The CDR3 consists of 13 residues. The germline V gene has CDR1 LNHDA and CDR2 SQIVND (reference sequence). Between the trimmed V and J ends, which lost 3 bases and 4 bases, there was a span of 9 bases. The CDR3 spells CASSMGAGTEAFF. The CDR3 DNA reads as TGTGCCAGTAGTATGGGGGCGGGCACTGAAGCTTTCTTT. The whole variable domain, filled in from reference TRBV19 and TRBJ1-1, reads DGGITQSPKYLFRKEGQNVTLSCEQNLNHDAMYWYRQDPGQGLRLIYYSQIVNDFQKGDIAEGYSVSREKKESFPLTVTSAQKNPTAFYLCASSMGAGTEAFFGQGTRLTVV.

The chain links TRBV5-1 to TRBJ2-7; D is unresolved. This CDR3 is 15 amino acids long. Germline values: CDR1 SGHRS, CDR2 YFSETQ. Trimming removed 4 bases from V and 2 bases from J, with 16 bases in between. In DNA, the CDR3 is TGCGCCAGCAGCCCCCTATCTTTAGGTCCCTACGAGCAGTACTTC. It is translated as CASSPLSLGPYEQYF.

The chain combines TRBV6-5 with TRBJ2-2; D uncertain. Germline V lookup: CDR1 MNHEY, CDR2 SVGAGI. The V end was cut by 6 bases, the J end by 4 bases, with 12 bases between. This CDR3 has 14 residues. The DNA of the CDR3 is TGTGCCAGCAGACCACGCGCCTTCACCGGGGAGCTGTTTTTT. It is translated as CASRPRAFTGELFF.

The chain links TRBV19 to TRBJ2-5, with D possibly TRBD2 on 5 matching bases. Trimming took off 1 base at V and 1 base at J, with 13 bases between the two ends. Germline values: CDR1 LNHDA, CDR2 SQIVND (reference sequence). The CDR3 is 16 residues long. CDR3 region: CASSIGPTRIQETQYF. The CDR3, as DNA: TGTGCCAGTAGTATAGGCCCCACTAGGATCCAAGAGACCCAGTACTTC.